This T cell receptor (beta chain) was retrieved from a study of circulating and synovial CD4+ cells in juvenile arthritis. Points from the study as a whole: Diversity here was lower than in bulk blood CD4 cells.

Donors were patients with active juvenile idiopathic arthritis. As for this clone: Its antigen is not identified.

Libraries were prepared by immunoSEQ multiplex PCR; TCRdb keeps only in-frame clonotypes and omits some of them. The data contain 30,000 to 35,000 clones, 95% to 96% of them singletons. Trimming removed 1 base from V and 4 bases from J, with 11 bases in between. This CDR3 is 14 amino acids long. Germline V lookup: CDR1 SEHNR, CDR2 FQNEAQ (reference sequence). The sequence was obtained from a human donor with juvenile idiopathic arthritis. The chain employs TRBV7-9 and TRBJ2-7; D might be TRBD2 (6 bases). The sample comprised CD4+ T cells from blood. CDR3 loop: CASSLGAGSYEQYF. CDR3 bases: TGTGCCAGCAGCTTAGGGGCGGGGTCATACGAGCAGTACTTC.